One and the same sample provided the 11 T cell receptor beta chains below, sequenced in a study of blood T cell repertoires in COVID-19. Clones were read by immunoSEQ multiplex PCR, and TCRdb kept only the in-frame ones, dropping some. The sample has 50,000 to 75,000 clones; 80% to 90% are singletons. The specimen was peripheral blood. The receptors stem from a man aged 55 to 70 with acute or convalescent COVID-19.

The chain carries TRBV19 and TRBJ2-1; possibly TRBD1 for D (6 bases). Germline-derived CDR1 and CDR2 are LNHDA and SQIVND (reference sequence). The CDR3 loop spans 16 amino acids. V lost 4 bases, J lost 9 bases, and 22 bases lay in between. The DNA of the CDR3 is TGTGCCAGTAGTACTGCAGGGGTCTGGGGTGTTGCTGAGCAGTTCTTC. Translation: CASSTAGVWGVAEQFF.

This clone was seen just once. This rearrangement joins TRBV5-4 to TRBJ2-5, with 7 bases lining up with TRBD2. The V segment lost 5 bases and the J segment 2 bases; nucleotides outside the gene matches: 9. From germline, CDR1 is SGHNT and CDR2 YYREEE (reference sequence). This CDR3 region has 15 residues. CDR3 amino acids: CASSSASGRQETQYF. CDR3 in DNA: TGTGCCAGCAGTTCCGCTAGCGGCCGGCAAGAGACCCAGTACTTC.

The chain uses TRBV7-9 and TRBJ2-1; 9 bases map to TRBD1. Per germline, CDR1 SEHNR and CDR2 FQNEAQ (reference sequence). The CDR3 extends over 17 amino acids. Trimming cost V 3 bases and J 6 bases; bases outside gene matches: 12. DNA for the CDR3: TGTGCCAGCAGCTTCACTTCCCCGGGACAGGGCACCAATGAGCAGTTCTTC. This gives the protein CASSFTSPGQGTNEQFF. The variable domain in full, with the rest retrieved from reference TRBV7-9 and TRBJ2-1, is DTGVSQNPRHKITKRGQNVTFRCDPISEHNRLYWYRQTLGQGPEFLTYFQNEAQLEKSRLLSDRFSAERPKGSFSTLEIQRTEQGDSAMYLCASSFTSPGQGTNEQFFGPGTRLTVL.

The chain uses TRBV5-1 and TRBJ2-5; possibly TRBD2 for D (5 bases). Looked up from germline, CDR1 is SGHRS and CDR2 is YFSETQ. This CDR3 is 13 amino acids long. Trimming took off 4 bases at V and 2 bases at J, with 9 bases between the two ends. CDR3 in DNA: TGCGCCAGCAGCGTAGGGAGTCAAGAGACCCAGTACTTC. Amino acids: CASSVGSQETQYF.

This clone was detected a few times. The V call is TRBV28, the J call TRBJ2-5; D might be TRBD2 (5 bases). Trimming stripped 3 bases from V and 5 bases from J, with 10 bases between. Germline V gives CDR1 MDHEN, CDR2 SYDVKM. CDR3 length equals 13 residues. The CDR3 loop is CASSLIASETQYF. CDR3 DNA sequence: TGTGCCAGCAGTTTGATAGCGTCCGAGACCCAGTACTTC.

The chain recombines TRBV13 with TRBJ1-2; D not certain. CDR1 PRHDT and CDR2 FYEKMQ come from the germline V gene (reference sequence). The CDR3 totals 14 residues. The ends were cut back, 2 bases at V and 7 bases at J, with 14 bases in the middle. Here the CDR3 reads CASSLNLRDRGYTF. CDR3 sequence (DNA): TGTGCCAGCAGCTTAAACCTGAGGGATCGTGGCTACACCTTC.

CDR3 sequence (DNA): TGTGCCAGCAGCTTACCAGGGGAGGAGACCCAGTACTTC. Translation gives CASSLPGEETQYF. This rearrangement joins TRBV7-6 to TRBJ2-5, with D perhaps matching TRBD1 (6 bases). The CDR3 runs 13 residues. Germline assignment: CDR1 SGHVS and CDR2 FNYEAQ. Trimming took 2 bases from V and 5 from J, leaving 9 bases between them.

This chain uses TRBV4-3 with TRBJ2-1; 9 bases are shared with TRBD2. The CDR3 has 17 amino acids. V trimming: 0 bases; J trimming: 4 bases; junction bases outside the gene matches: 7. The V gene's germline CDR1 is LGHNA and CDR2 YSLEER. The CDR3 region is CASSQDGAGGGYNEQFF. The CDR3 DNA is TGCGCCAGCAGCCAAGACGGGGCGGGAGGGGGATACAATGAGCAGTTCTTC.

The gene calls are TRBV14 and TRBJ2-5, with TRBD2 matching over 14 bases. The trim removed 4 bases at V and 1 base at J, leaving 11 bases unmatched. This CDR3 contains 19 residues. Germline CDR1 is SGHDN and CDR2 is FVKESK. This chain's CDR3 is CASSRLAGGLFAPQETQYF. The DNA of the CDR3 is TGTGCCAGCAGCCGACTAGCGGGGGGGCTGTTTGCCCCCCAAGAGACCCAGTACTTC.

The CDR3 here is CASSIPTGSRWEGYTF. CDR3 in DNA: TGTGCCAGTAGTATCCCTACAGGGAGCCGCTGGGAAGGCTACACCTTC. V and J are TRBV19 and TRBJ1-2; D possibly corresponds to TRBD1 (6 bases). This CDR3 spans 16 amino acids. Germline lookup yields CDR1 LNHDA and CDR2 SQIVND (reference sequence). V shed 3 bases and J shed 8 bases, with 22 bases lying between them.

This chain links TRBV12-3 or TRBV12-4 with TRBJ1-2, with a weak D call TRBD1 (6 bases). V shed 3 bases and J shed 6 bases, with 11 bases lying between them. The CDR3 spans 13 residues. The CDR3 coding sequence is TGTGCCAGCAGTTTCAACAGGGATCATGGCTACACCTTC. It translates to CASSFNRDHGYTF.